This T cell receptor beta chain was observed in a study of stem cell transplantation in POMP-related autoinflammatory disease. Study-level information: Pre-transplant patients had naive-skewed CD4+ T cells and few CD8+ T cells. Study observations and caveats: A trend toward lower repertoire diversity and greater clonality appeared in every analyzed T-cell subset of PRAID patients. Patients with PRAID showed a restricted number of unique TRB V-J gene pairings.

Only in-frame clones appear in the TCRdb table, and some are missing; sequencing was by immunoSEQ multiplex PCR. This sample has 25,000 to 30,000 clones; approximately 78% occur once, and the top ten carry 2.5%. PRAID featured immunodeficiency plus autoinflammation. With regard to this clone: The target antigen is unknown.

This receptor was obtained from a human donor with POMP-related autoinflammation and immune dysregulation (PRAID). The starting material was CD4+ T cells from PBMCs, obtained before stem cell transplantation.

The CDR3 DNA follows: TGTGCCAGCAGCACGACAGGGGCCACCTACGAGCAGTACTTC. It encodes CASSTTGATYEQYF. The J gene is TRBJ2-7, the V gene TRBV11-1; 8 positions agree with TRBD1. The ends lost 5 bases at V and 2 bases at J; junction bases unmatched: 5. CDR1 is SGHAT and CDR2 is FQDESV in the germline V gene (reference sequence). This CDR3 comprises 14 residues.